The present T cell receptor beta chain was sequenced within a study of blood T cell repertoires in COVID-19. Turning to the study itself: Acute and convalescent COVID-19 specimens originated in the United States, Italy and Spain. Nucleic acid was either cDNA or gDNA, and it came from T cells, B-cell-depleted T cells, or PBMCs.

The table came from immunoSEQ multiplex PCR; TCRdb's copy has only in-frame clones and leaves some out. The table shows 130,000 or so clones, with about 80% occurring only once. The sequenced material came from peripheral blood. The sequence was collected from a man in his sixties with active or convalescent COVID-19.

CDR3 loop: CASSRGIKFNYGYTF. The CDR3 DNA follows: TGTGCCAGCAGCCGCGGGATTAAGTTTAACTATGGCTACACCTTC. The chain couples TRBV5-6 to TRBJ1-2; D unresolved. Germline CDR1 and CDR2: SGHDT and YYEEEE. The CDR3 has 15 residues. Trimming cost V 4 bases and J 1 base, with 14 bases left between them. Full variable domain (rest looked up from reference TRBV5-6 and TRBJ1-2): DAGVTQSPTHLIKTRGQQVTLRCSPKSGHDTVSWYQQALGQGPQFIFQYYEEEERQRGNFPDRFSGHQFPNYSSELNVNALLLGDSALYLCASSRGIKFNYGYTFGSGTRLTVV.